The entry below describes one T cell receptor (beta chain). The entry originates in a study of blood T cell repertoires in COVID-19. Study-level background: Italy, Spain and the United States were the sources of the convalescent and acute COVID-19 samples. In each case, the material was cDNA or gDNA derived from T cells, B-cell-depleted T cells, or PBMCs.

The CDR3 is 13 amino acids. V was shortened by 3 bases and J by 6 bases, with 12 bases between the two germline ends. The germline CDR1 and CDR2 sequences are MRHNA and SNTAGT. As processed by the authors: Cell counts per sample came from amplifying reference gene primers. Profiled with immunoSEQ multiplex PCR; TCRdb holds only in-frame clones, not every one. The D gene and trimming were derived from the DNA, and the V and J assignments and clone size from that table. This sample has approximately 61,000 clones; just over 85% occur once, and the top ten carry approximately 18%. The chain links TRBV6-4 to TRBJ2-7, with D possibly being TRBD2 (5 bases). The sequenced sample was peripheral blood. This TCR was recovered from a woman aged 80 or over with active COVID-19. This CDR3 reads CASSEVEGTEQYF. CDR3 coding DNA: TGTGCCAGCAGTGAAGTAGAGGGAACCGAGCAGTACTTC.